This T cell receptor (beta chain) was identified during a study of beta chain features in type 1 diabetes (dated by TCRdb to between 2018 and 2020). For the study in its entirety: Mean age, gender distribution, total cell number and subset yield were not different between patients and healthy donors. A total of roughly 110 million sorted cells were examined across all samples, and the number of cells per subset was strongly correlated with RNA yield. Whereas all 30 or so donors provided naive and central memory subsets, regulatory and stem cell-like memory subsets were isolated from just 8 patients and about 8 healthy donors. The study compared the TCRB repertoires of sorted circulating CD4+ T cell subsets in recently diagnosed type 1 diabetes patients with those in matched healthy donors. Here is what the overall study found, with its caveats: Because cDNA was sequenced instead of genomic DNA, highly expressing activated cells could be over-represented, though the groups showed no difference in activation or CD3 levels. HLA sub-analyses involved small numbers of individuals, so any influence of HLA type on TCRB rearrangement remained unresolved. Patients with type 1 diabetes made fewer insertions and deleted more nucleotides at VDJ recombination sites, implying thymic rearrangement abnormalities. A moderate but significant shortening of TCRB CDR3 length was observed in type 1 diabetes patients in all four CD4+ subsets. Shorter templates might be favored by PCR, yet because patient and control samples were amplified and corrected together, any such skew would affect both groups equally. Naive, central memory and regulatory TCRB repertoires appeared to be more alike among patients than among healthy donors.

Per the germline V gene, SGHAT is the CDR1 and FQNNGV is the CDR2. The CDR3 holds 13 amino acids from the cysteine to the phenylalanine. The kept DNA is CDR3 alone, 39 bases in frame from the first base. The germline ends are 13 bases apart after V is trimmed by 5 bases and J by 8 bases. All of the isolated RNA was reverse transcribed with the High Capacity cDNA Reverse Transcription Kit, so expressed TCRB transcripts were sequenced. Naive, central memory and regulatory T cell samples underwent deep immunoSEQ sequencing, averaging around 4 million total reads per sample. Sorted cells were lysed in RLT buffer, and RNA was extracted using DNase-treated RNeasy Micro or Mini kits according to cell number. Each cell subset was processed on its own to prevent cross-contamination, while patient and healthy donor samples were processed together. The immunoSEQ multiplex PCR was used to amplify TCRB sequences from cDNA, yielding 87-bp fragments that span the CDR3 region. Sequencing of the amplicons was done on the Illumina HiSeq platform. As for how the authors treated the data: PCR bias was corrected computationally using synthetic template baselines, and reads within Hamming distance 2 were collapsed, with unmergeable singletons discarded. Reads were aligned against IMGT so that V, D and J genes, CDR3 length and insertions or deletions at six rearrangement sites could be assigned. Within each subset, clonotype counts were normalized to sorted cell number, after which true diversity and Gini coefficients were computed with the tcR R package. The overlap coefficient, calculated on TCRB nucleotide sequences, was used to quantify repertoire sharing. Out-of-frame TCRB sequences from naive cells were analyzed as a proxy for the pre-selection repertoire. This is the immuneACCESS table as TCRdb keeps it, with only in-frame sequences that have V and J called. A part of the clones is gone; compared with another copy, unresolved V genes explain less than half, and the rest is unexplained. V, J and clone size are those of that table, while D and trimming were read from the DNA. Present in this sample are about 660,000 clones, roughly 13% of which were seen just once. Together, the top ten hold nearly 0.04% of the sample.

As concerns this clone: The antigen it binds to is not known. No base quality values were provided; no much bigger clone lies one nucleotide off.

From each donor, a single peripheral blood sample of approximately 110 mL on average was drawn into heparinised tubes. Naive, central memory, regulatory and stem cell-like memory CD4+ T cells were sorted on a BD FACSAria II using a panel including CD45RO, CCR7, CD25, CD127, CD95 and CD27. A purity above 95% was achieved for all sorted populations. PBMCs were isolated immediately by Lymphoprep density gradient centrifugation and stained directly without culture. To minimize batch effects, samples were stained and sorted in pairs, one healthy donor with one patient per experiment. The receptor was isolated from a man aged 18 to 30 with type 1 diabetes. The material sequenced was naive CD4+ T cells from blood. The label giving this sample's cell subset or site can be read as: true naive CD4+ T cells. The V and J segments used are TRBV11-2 and TRBJ2-1; the best D guess is TRBD2, with 5 bases matching. The nucleotides are TGTGCCAGCAGCGGTCCGGGAAACGATGAGCAGTTCTTC. The encoded protein is CASSGPGNDEQFF.